This is a list of T cell receptor beta chains from one sample in a study of human T cells and chemical hapten exposure. TCRdb recomputed calls from the RACE reads with MiXCR, one row per CDR3 protein. The repertoire includes over 130,000 distinct CDR3 sequences, roughly 12% of them detected once, and around 1.4% sits in the top ten. Source: whole blood, taken in connection with sensitization to the hapten diphenylcyclopropenone (DPC). These receptors were obtained from a woman between 45 and 60 years old with alopecia areata. Some clones in this sample may be carry-over from other donors' samples. Each CDR3 is given with its conserved first and last residue. Fields, in order: V gene, CDR3 length, CDR3 protein.

V gene: TRBV29-1; CDR3 length: 15; CDR3 protein: CSVQSGLAALREQYF
V gene: TRBV3-2; CDR3 length: 16; CDR3 protein: CASSRDIAGPQETQYF
V gene: TRBV7-2; CDR3 length: 16; CDR3 protein: CASSDTPSYSNQPQHF
V gene: TRBV20-1; CDR3 length: 15; CDR3 protein: CSAPTTSPGEYEQYF
V gene: TRBV6-5; CDR3 length: 16; CDR3 protein: CASPSGTSGEDNEQFF
V gene: TRBV11-3; CDR3 length: 14; CDR3 protein: CASSSFGGNTEAFF
V gene: TRBV30; CDR3 length: 13; CDR3 protein: CAWSVQGRHEQFF
V gene: TRBV24-1; CDR3 length: 17; CDR3 protein: CATSDATSGSPKNEQFF
V gene: TRBV12-5; CDR3 length: 16; CDR3 protein: CASGLVAGSNTGELFF
V gene: TRBV7-9; CDR3 length: 12; CDR3 protein: CASEDRDNEQFF
V gene: TRBV30; CDR3 length: 13; CDR3 protein: CAWGQGKSYEQYF
V gene: TRBV20-1; CDR3 length: 15; CDR3 protein: CSAADAGGVTDTQYF
V gene: TRBV7-8; CDR3 length: 14; CDR3 protein: CASSRGLGYQPQHF
V gene: TRBV19; CDR3 length: 13; CDR3 protein: CASSTTTRGEQYF
V gene: TRBV6-2/TRBV6-3; CDR3 length: 14; CDR3 protein: CASIGGARGWEQYF
V gene: TRBV19; CDR3 length: 14; CDR3 protein: CASSMKHANTEAFF
V gene: TRBV29-1; CDR3 length: 12; CDR3 protein: CSVGTAPETQYF
V gene: TRBV12-3/TRBV12-4; CDR3 length: 12; CDR3 protein: CASSYLRNEQYF
V gene: TRBV3-1; CDR3 length: 16; CDR3 protein: CASSQAAASGVNEQFF
V gene: TRBV4-3; CDR3 length: 15; CDR3 protein: CASSQDRGQSTGYTF
V gene: TRBV2; CDR3 length: 15; CDR3 protein: CASSPRQGMRQPQHF
V gene: TRBV7-3; CDR3 length: 15; CDR3 protein: CASSLTGGIAYEQYF
V gene: TRBV21-1; CDR3 length: 16; CDR3 protein: CASSKGSAVDSYEQYF
V gene: TRBV29-1; CDR3 length: 12; CDR3 protein: CSVAWWNTEAFF
V gene: TRBV12-3/TRBV12-4; CDR3 length: 14; CDR3 protein: CASRRGLPAVEQYF
V gene: TRBV18; CDR3 length: 20; CDR3 protein: CASSPGHHISSGTGGSGYTF
V gene: TRBV7-8; CDR3 length: 13; CDR3 protein: CASSLIRNTEAFF
V gene: TRBV3-1; CDR3 length: 16; CDR3 protein: CASSPELAGSGDTQYF
V gene: TRBV30; CDR3 length: 12; CDR3 protein: CAWGSSELTQYF
V gene: TRBV28; CDR3 length: 14; CDR3 protein: CASSHDGLNTEAFF
V gene: TRBV19; CDR3 length: 14; CDR3 protein: CASKPDGTPYEQYF
V gene: TRBV9; CDR3 length: 15; CDR3 protein: CASSVGRISYNEQFF
V gene: TRBV11-2; CDR3 length: 15; CDR3 protein: CASSPRAGYTDTQYF
V gene: TRBV9; CDR3 length: 15; CDR3 protein: CASSRGQGNTGELFF
V gene: TRBV7-9; CDR3 length: 15; CDR3 protein: CPSSLASGGNYGYTF
V gene: TRBV29-1; CDR3 length: 12; CDR3 protein: CSAGRGVREQFF
V gene: TRBV9; CDR3 length: 13; CDR3 protein: CASSFRGDGEQFF
V gene: TRBV12-3/TRBV12-4; CDR3 length: 14; CDR3 protein: CASITLQGASEAFF
V gene: TRBV29-1; CDR3 length: 12; CDR3 protein: CSGRTGGGKLFF